This T cell receptor (beta chain) was documented in a study of blood T cell repertoires in COVID-19. As for the study in general: PBMCs, B-cell-depleted T cells, or T cells provided the cDNA or gDNA that made up the material.

This CDR3 is 14 amino acids long. V shed 5 bases and J shed 4 bases, with 15 bases lying between them. Germline-derived CDR1 and CDR2 are SGDLS and YYNGEE. Method: immunoSEQ multiplex PCR; TCRdb's copy keeps in-frame clones and lacks some. The repertoire consists of 270,000 or so clones, with more than 70% occurring once and the leading ten covering approximately 3.1%. The chain couples TRBV9 to TRBJ1-1; D not resolved. Sample: peripheral blood. This receptor was taken from a woman aged 18-29 years with acute or convalescent COVID-19. In DNA, the CDR3 is TGTGCCAGCAGGACAACCCCCTTCGGCACTGAAGCTTTCTTT. This sequence encodes CASRTTPFGTEAFF. Full variable domain (remainder filled in from reference TRBV9 and TRBJ1-1): DSGVTQTPKHLITATGQRVTLRCSPRSGDLSVYWYQQSLDQGLQFLIQYYNGEERAKGNILERFSAQQFPDLHSELNLSSLELGDSALYFCASRTTPFGTEAFFGQGTRLTVV.